The 32 T cell receptor beta chains below come from one sample, sequenced in a study of long-term antiretroviral therapy in people with HIV. Survey-level resolution applied to immunoSEQ assay v3.0. The repertoire was sequenced with immunoSEQ multiplex PCR; TCRdb's copy has only in-frame clones and lacks some. The sample lists tens of thousands of clones; around 83% were seen once. Sequencing used unsorted PBMCs, obtained 3.1 years after starting antiretroviral therapy. These TCRs come from a woman aged 45 to 65 with HIV.

The chain recombines TRBV7-9 with TRBJ2-6, with D hard to call. The CDR3 is made up of 16 amino acids. Germline CDR1 SEHNR, CDR2 FQNEAQ (reference sequence). The ends were cut back, 1 base at V and 0 bases at J, with 7 bases in the middle. The CDR3 DNA follows: TGTGCCAGCAGCTTAGTAACCAGCTCTGGGGCCAACGTCCTGACTTTC. Its protein is CASSLVTSSGANVLTF.

The chain links TRBV7-3 to TRBJ1-1; 11 nucleotides agree with TRBD1. This CDR3 is built from 16 residues. Trimming cost V 4 bases and J 0 bases; bases outside gene matches: 4. The germline V gene has CDR1 SGHTA and CDR2 FQGTGA. In nucleotides, the CDR3 is TGTGCCAGCAGCTCCTGGACAGGGGGCTTGAACACTGAAGCTTTCTTT. The encoded protein is CASSSWTGGLNTEAFF.

For the CDR3, the DNA is TGTGCCAGCAGCTTAGAAAGCGGGGGAGACCCAGATACGCAGTATTTT. Translated, it gives CASSLESGGDPDTQYF. The chain is built from TRBV7-8 and TRBJ2-3; TRBD2 matches at 8 bases. Germline V lookup: CDR1 SGHVS, CDR2 FQNEAQ. This CDR3 comprises 16 residues. Trimming at V came to 1 base and at J to 4 bases, leaving 7 bases not matched to a gene.

The chain is built from TRBV28 and TRBJ2-3, with D maybe TRBD1 (5 bases). The germline V gene has CDR1 MDHEN and CDR2 SYDVKM. This CDR3 spans 16 amino acids. V lost 7 bases to trimming and J lost 0 bases, with 17 bases between them. The CDR3 here is CASNYPDRASTDTQYF. The CDR3 DNA reads TGTGCCAGCAATTACCCAGACAGAGCTAGCACAGATACGCAGTATTTT.

The gene calls are TRBV11-2 and TRBJ2-7, with a weak D call TRBD1 (6 bases). The CDR3 has 15 residues. CDR1 and CDR2 (germline): SGHAT, FQNNGV. V was pared by 5 bases and J by 1 base, with 15 bases between. CDR3 sequence: CASSPGTGKSYEQYF. Written as DNA, the CDR3 is TGTGCCAGCAGCCCAGGAACAGGGAAGTCCTACGAGCAGTACTTC.

With regard to this clone: The junction does not match germline at one end; this may be a read error. The chain carries TRBV7-9 and TRBJ2-5; 7 bases match TRBD2. The CDR3 consists of 13 residues. Germline CDR1 is SEHNR and CDR2 is FQNEAQ (reference sequence). CDR3 in amino acids: CASSLAVQETQYF. CDR3 sequence (DNA): TGTGCCAGCAGCCTAGCGGTACAAGAGACCCAGTACTTC.

The sample holds one count of this clone. The chain carries TRBV29-1 and TRBJ1-2; 7 positions agree with TRBD1. The CDR3 extends over 12 amino acids. J lost 1 base, V lost 5 bases, and 1 base had no gene match. In germline, CDR1 is SQVTM, CDR2 ANQGSEA. As DNA, the CDR3 is TGCAGCGTTTCAGGGGGTAACTATGGCTACACCTTC. Translation: CSVSGGNYGYTF.

The chain recombines TRBV7-2 with TRBJ2-7; 7 bases match TRBD1. Per germline, CDR1 SGHTA and CDR2 FQGNSA. This CDR3 has 16 amino acids. V trimming: 1 base; J trimming: 4 bases; junction bases outside the gene matches: 10. The CDR3 region is CASSLGFGTDFYEQYF. CDR3 DNA sequence: TGTGCCAGCAGCTTAGGATTCGGGACAGACTTTTACGAGCAGTACTTC.

The rearrangement uses TRBV27 and TRBJ1-2; 8 nucleotides match TRBD1. V trimming: 5 bases; J trimming: 4 bases; junction bases outside the gene matches: 12. This CDR3 is 16 amino acids long. The germline CDR1 and CDR2 sequences are MNHEY and SMNVEV (reference sequence). This chain's CDR3 is CASSKGPDRAVYGYTF. CDR3 nucleotide sequence: TGTGCCAGCAGTAAGGGCCCGGACAGGGCGGTCTATGGCTACACCTTC.

The rearrangement links TRBV10-2 to TRBJ2-7, with a tentative D call TRBD1 (7 bases). V was clipped by 6 bases and J by 2 bases, with 14 bases between them. CDR3 length equals 14 residues. Germline loops: CDR1 WSHSY, CDR2 SAAADI. CDR3 DNA sequence: TGCGCCAGCAGCCTGACAGGGAGGCCCTACGAGCAGTACTTC. Amino acids: CASSLTGRPYEQYF.

This chain connects TRBV9 to TRBJ1-3; perhaps TRBD1 as D (6 bases). Germline assignment: CDR1 SGDLS and CDR2 YYNGEE. The CDR3 is 16 amino acids. The V and J ends lost 4 bases and 2 bases respectively, with 16 bases between them. The CDR3 sequence is CASSSPTGLTGNTIYF. CDR3 in DNA: TGTGCCAGCAGCTCACCGACAGGACTTACTGGAAACACCATATATTTT.

V is TRBV5-1 and J is TRBJ1-1; 11 positions match TRBD1. The length of the CDR3 is 14 residues. CDR1 is SGHRS and CDR2 is YFSETQ in the germline V gene. After removal of 0 bases from V and 9 bases from J, the junction contained 4 bases not matched to a gene. This chain's CDR3 is CASSLAGQGDQAFF. CDR3 nucleotides: TGCGCCAGCAGCTTGGCGGGACAGGGGGATCAAGCTTTCTTT.

In DNA, the CDR3 is TGTGCCAGCAGCTTACCCCTAGAGGCGAATGAGCAGTTCTTC. This codes for CASSLPLEANEQFF. This chain joins TRBV7-9 and TRBJ2-1; D remains ambiguous. V was trimmed by 2 bases and J by 7 bases, leaving 12 bases between them. CDR1 is SEHNR, CDR2 FQNEAQ, per germline (reference sequence). This CDR3 is built from 14 residues.

The rearrangement joins TRBV10-3 to TRBJ1-1, with TRBD1 identical over 7 bases. CDR1 is ENHRY, CDR2 SYGVKD, per germline. Trimming removed 7 bases from V and 5 bases from J; junction bases left unmatched: 7. This CDR3 is built from 13 residues. The chain's CDR3 is CAIMGGGGTEAFF. The DNA of the CDR3 is TGTGCCATCATGGGAGGGGGCGGAACTGAAGCTTTCTTT.

This clone was detected only a few times. This chain joins TRBV4-3 and TRBJ2-7, with TRBD2 matching over 8 bases. V was pared by 0 bases and J by 0 bases, with 13 bases of the junction left unmatched. The CDR3 extends over 19 amino acids. Germline loops: CDR1 LGHNA, CDR2 YSLEER. For the CDR3, the DNA is TGCGCCAGCAGCCAAGATCGTGTGGGCAGCGGGGGTCCCTCCTACGAGCAGTACTTC. Encoded protein: CASSQDRVGSGGPSYEQYF.

CDR3 protein: CASSFGHVLPKGQGVAFF. For the CDR3, the DNA is TGCGCCAGCAGCTTCGGGCATGTCCTACCAAAAGGACAAGGAGTAGCTTTCTTT. This chain connects TRBV5-1 to TRBJ1-1; tentatively, D is TRBD1 (5 bases). Germline loops: CDR1 SGHRS, CDR2 YFSETQ. The CDR3 runs to 18 residues. The ends were cut back, 2 bases at V and 10 bases at J, with 30 bases in the middle. The whole variable domain, filled in from reference TRBV5-1 and TRBJ1-1, reads KAGVTQTPRYLIKTRGQQVTLSCSPISGHRSVSWYQQTPGQGLQFLFEYFSETQRNKGNFPGRFSGRQFSNSRSEMNVSTLELGDSALYLCASSFGHVLPKGQGVAFFGQGTRLTVV.

The rearrangement links TRBV27 to TRBJ1-2, with a tentative D call TRBD1 (6 bases). CDR1 is MNHEY and CDR2 is SMNVEV in the germline V gene (reference sequence). The V end was cut by 6 bases, the J end by 7 bases, with 21 bases between. This CDR3 spans 15 amino acids. In nucleotides, the CDR3 is TGTGCCAGCAGCAGATCGGACAGCTTGAGCTTTGGCTACACCTTC. As protein: CASSRSDSLSFGYTF.

This clone was recorded a few times. The chain combines TRBV18 with TRBJ1-2; weak D call: TRBD1 (5 bases). The CDR3 runs to 11 residues. Trimming pared 5 bases from V and 6 bases from J, leaving 7 bases between. Germline V CDR1 and CDR2: KGHSH, LQKENI. The CDR3 region has the DNA TGTGCCAGCTCAGGGGCGGATGGCTACACCTTC. Protein sequence: CASSGADGYTF.

V and J are TRBV6-5 and TRBJ2-7; 7 bases agree with TRBD2. J gave up 2 bases and V 7 bases, and 11 bases lay outside the gene matches. Germline V CDR1 and CDR2: MNHEY, SVGAGI. CDR3 length: 15 residues. The CDR3 sequence: CASTPQRGPPYEQYF. CDR3 in DNA: TGTGCCAGCACCCCGCAGCGGGGTCCTCCCTACGAGCAGTACTTC.

The V and J genes are TRBV7-2 and TRBJ2-3; 7 nucleotides agree with TRBD2. Trimming took 5 bases from V and 0 from J; bases not matched to a gene: 5. The germline CDR1 and CDR2 sequences are SGHTA and FQGNSA. CDR3 length equals 15 residues. The CDR3 loop reads CASSTELASTDTQYF. CDR3 coding DNA: TGTGCCAGCAGCACAGAACTAGCGAGCACAGATACGCAGTATTTT.

The rearrangement uses TRBV2 and TRBJ2-3, with D perhaps matching TRBD2 (6 bases). CDR3 length equals 15 residues. Trimming removed 9 bases from V and 4 bases from J, with 20 bases in between. CDR1 SNHLY and CDR2 FYNNEI come from the germline V gene. The CDR3: CARAGRGADPDTQYF. Written as DNA, the CDR3 is TGTGCCAGGGCAGGGCGCGGGGCTGATCCAGATACGCAGTATTTT.

The V call is TRBV5-6, the J call TRBJ2-5; 7 bases are shared with TRBD1. V lost 3 bases to trimming and J lost 5 bases; unmatched junction nucleotides: 7. The CDR3 totals 14 residues. The germline gives CDR1 SGHDT, CDR2 YYEEEE. Here the CDR3 reads CASSYETGLETQYF. CDR3 coding DNA: TGTGCCAGCAGCTACGAGACAGGGTTGGAGACCCAGTACTTC.

The chain uses TRBV6-1 and TRBJ2-1; D is tentatively TRBD1 or TRBD2 (6 bases each). The germline V gene has CDR1 MNHNS and CDR2 SASEGT. The CDR3 runs 16 residues. V dropped 2 bases and J dropped 2 bases, with 13 bases sitting between them. DNA for the CDR3: TGTGCCAGCAGTGAACTCCGGGGGCCTGCCTACAATGAGCAGTTCTTC. It specifies CASSELRGPAYNEQFF.

The gene calls are TRBV4-1 and TRBJ2-7; either TRBD1 or TRBD2 may supply D (5 bases each). Germline V gene lookup returns CDR1 MGHRA and CDR2 YSYEKL. The germline V and J ends were trimmed by 1 base and 2 bases, with 12 bases remaining between them. The CDR3 totals 15 residues. Written as DNA, the CDR3 is TGCGCCAGCAGCCAAGTGCCAGGGACCGCCTACGAGCAGTACTTC. Translating gives CASSQVPGTAYEQYF.

By proportion, this clone is medium-sized. The V call is TRBV16, the J call TRBJ1-2; 10 bases align to TRBD1. The CDR3 sequence is 15 residues long. J gave up 7 bases and V 0 bases, and 5 bases lay outside the gene matches. The germline V gene has CDR1 KGHSY and CDR2 FQNENV. In nucleotides, the CDR3 is TGTGCCAGCAGCCAATCCGGGACAGGGGTGTCTGGCTACACCTTC. Translating gives CASSQSGTGVSGYTF.

The genes are TRBV25-1 and TRBJ2-7, with a weak D call TRBD1 (6 bases). Germline V gene lookup returns CDR1 MGHDK and CDR2 SYGVNS. There are 13 residues in the CDR3. V gave up 3 bases and J gave up 7 bases, with 13 bases separating them. CDR3 nucleotides: TGTGCCAGCAGTGAGCCCGGGACACTAGAGCAGTACTTC. Its protein product is CASSEPGTLEQYF.

This chain links TRBV29-1 with TRBJ2-3, with 12 bases that match TRBD2. The CDR3 totals 18 residues. Trimming at V came to 6 bases and at J to 4 bases, leaving 17 bases not matched to a gene. CDR1 and CDR2 (germline): SQVTM, ANQGSEA. The CDR3 reads CSVYPSGGGIFPPDTQYF. The CDR3 coding sequence is TGCAGCGTCTACCCTAGCGGGGGGGGAATATTCCCCCCAGATACGCAGTATTTT.

This clone is a singleton in its sample. The chain couples TRBV2 to TRBJ1-2; 7 bases line up with TRBD1. Germline-derived CDR1 and CDR2 are SNHLY and FYNNEI. Trimming at V came to 8 bases and at J to 7 bases, leaving 7 bases not matched to a gene. The length of the CDR3 is 12 residues. The CDR3 DNA is TGTGCCAGCTCCACAGGGGTTGGTGGCTACACCTTC. Protein sequence: CASSTGVGGYTF.

This clone was picked up a small number of times. The chain carries TRBV19 and TRBJ1-6; tentatively, D is TRBD1 (6 bases). Germline lookup yields CDR1 LNHDA and CDR2 SQIVND (reference sequence). This CDR3 is built from 16 residues. V shed 2 bases and J shed 7 bases, with 15 bases lying between them. The CDR3 here is CASSIPGQNPNSPLHF. The CDR3 DNA reads as TGTGCCAGTAGTATACCCGGACAGAACCCCAATTCACCCCTCCACTTT.

The chain employs TRBV7-9 and TRBJ1-1, with 8 bases aligning to TRBD1. This CDR3 is 13 amino acids long. Losses at the gene ends were 8 bases for V and 4 bases for J; bases not matched to a gene: 6. CDR1 SEHNR and CDR2 FQNEAQ come from the germline V gene (reference sequence). CDR3 amino acids: CASGRQGSTEAFF. The CDR3 nucleotides read TGTGCCAGCGGAAGACAGGGGAGCACTGAAGCTTTCTTT. The whole variable domain, filled in from reference TRBV7-9 and TRBJ1-1, reads DTGVSQNPRHKITKRGQNVTFRCDPISEHNRLYWYRQTLGQGPEFLTYFQNEAQLEKSRLLSDRFSAERPKGSFSTLEIQRTEQGDSAMYLCASGRQGSTEAFFGQGTRLTVV.

V and J are TRBV6-6 and TRBJ2-7; a weak D match, TRBD1 (5 bases). CDR1 MNHNY and CDR2 SVGAGI come from the germline V gene (reference sequence). Trimming removed 1 base at V and 0 bases at J, with 10 bases between. This CDR3 has 15 amino acids. In nucleotides, the CDR3 is TGTGCCAGCAGTTACTGGGGCAGTAGCTCCTACGAGCAGTACTTC. This codes for CASSYWGSSSYEQYF.

The chain is built from TRBV10-3 and TRBJ2-7; D may be TRBD1 (5 bases). The V end lost 6 bases, the J end lost 2 bases, and 14 bases lay between the germline ends. Germline V CDR1 and CDR2: ENHRY, SYGVKD. The CDR3 has 14 amino acids. This CDR3 is CAISFSDSTYEQYF. The CDR3 nucleotides read TGTGCCATCAGCTTTTCTGACAGCACCTACGAGCAGTACTTC.